The rows below give T cell receptor beta chains drawn from one sample of a study of beta chain features in type 1 diabetes. Libraries were prepared by immunoSEQ multiplex PCR; TCRdb keeps only in-frame clonotypes and omits some of them. The repertoire holds 17,000 or so clones, with under 80% as singletons. What was sequenced was stem cell memory CD4+ T cells from blood. These receptors were obtained from a man aged 25 to 40 with type 1 diabetes. CDR3s include the opening cysteine and the closing phenylalanine or tryptophan. A D gene is named only where the DNA matches it firmly. Part of the rows lack a size; the others show once, few, many or a class for expanded clones.

v_gene,j_gene,abundance,d_gene,CDR3nt,CDR3aa
TRBV30,TRBJ1-3,-,-,TGTGCCTGGTCAACAGGGTATAGCTCTGGAAACACCATATATTTT,CAWSTGYSSGNTIYF
TRBV11-3,TRBJ2-3,once,TRBD2,TGTGCCAGCAGCTTAGGGTACCGGTTTGCGGGGGGGGACACAGATACGCAGTATTTT,CASSLGYRFAGGDTDTQYF
TRBV9,TRBJ2-3,-,-,TGTGCCAGCAGCGTATCGCCACACACAGATACGCAGTATTTT,CASSVSPHTDTQYF
TRBV10-3,TRBJ2-3,-,TRBD2,TGTGCCATCAGCGGGACTAGCGGGACCACAGATACGCAGTATTTT,CAISGTSGTTDTQYF
TRBV5-6,TRBJ1-2,-,-,TGTGCCAGCAGCTTGAGGCCAGGCCCAGCTAACTATGGCTACACCTTC,CASSLRPGPANYGYTF
TRBV4-3,TRBJ1-2,-,TRBD1,TGCGCCAGCAGCCAAGATGTCACCGGGACAGAGCTGTTGAGAGGCTACACCTTC,CASSQDVTGTELLRGYTF
TRBV21-1,TRBJ2-1,-,-,TGTGCCAGCAGCAAAGGAGCGGTCTACAATGAGCAGTTCTTC,CASSKGAVYNEQFF
TRBV7-9,TRBJ1-1,-,-,TGTGCCAGCAGCGATTCTCAGGGTGTGGACACTGAAGCTTTCTTT,CASSDSQGVDTEAFF
TRBV5-1,TRBJ1-6,-,TRBD1,TGCGCCAGCAGCTCTACAGGGGGCGATTCACCCCTCCACTTT,CASSSTGGDSPLHF
TRBV27,TRBJ2-7,few,TRBD2,TGTGCCAGCAGTCAACTAAAGCGGGACTTCTATAACTCCTACGAGCAGTACTTC,CASSQLKRDFYNSYEQYF
TRBV7-8,TRBJ2-3,once,-,TGTGCCAGCAGCACCGGACTCGCCGGCACAGATACGCAGTATTTT,CASSTGLAGTDTQYF
TRBV19,TRBJ1-4,-,TRBD1,TGTGCCAGTAGTATGGGACAGGGAAATGAAAAACTGTTTTTT,CASSMGQGNEKLFF
TRBV7-9,TRBJ1-5,few,-,TGTGCCAGCAGCTTAGTCGGGGGCAATCAGCCCCAGCATTTT,CASSLVGGNQPQHF
TRBV5-1,TRBJ2-1,-,TRBD1,TGCGCCAGCAGCGTGACAGGGGGCGAAAGCGATGAGCAGTTCTTC,CASSVTGGESDEQFF
TRBV5-1,TRBJ2-5,-,TRBD2,TGCGCCAGCAGCTCCCTGGGAGGGGCTGAGGAGACCCAGTACTTC,CASSSLGGAEETQYF
TRBV5-1,TRBJ2-7,few,-,TGCGCCAGCGGAATTATCAGCGGCGTCGAGCAGTACTTC,CASGIISGVEQYF